The entry that follows covers one T cell receptor beta chain sequence. The antigen is not known. This sample was taken from a study of T cell responses to AZD1222 COVID-19 vaccine. Sequenced by immunoSEQ multiplex PCR; TCRdb stores in-frame clones only, minus some. Of 160,000 or so clones in the sample, 90% to 95% were seen once. Study conclusions and caveats: Following two doses of AZD1222, Spike-specific TCR breadth and depth rose. Sampling captured repertoires only after the peak T cell response. Dominant CD4 TCR responses targeted spike regions 160-218 and 743-854.

Both about-4-week and about-12-week second-dose recipients were combined. CDR3 size: 16 residues. The V end was cut by 1 base, the J end by 5 bases, with 17 bases between. CDR1 MNHEY and CDR2 SVGEGT come from the germline V gene. The sample here was peripheral blood, taken 28 days after the second AZD1222 dose. This chain joins TRBV6-2 or TRBV6-3 and TRBJ2-5, with TRBD2 as a possible D gene (6 bases). This sequence originates from an adult who received the AZD1222 COVID-19 vaccine. The CDR3 reads CASSYLPGKGGETQYF. The CDR3 bases are TGTGCCAGCAGTTACTTGCCCGGGAAGGGAGGTGAGACCCAGTACTTC.